Included here is one TCR beta chain sequence, with context. Antigen: not known. A much larger clone is a single base away; this may be a read error. Template switching with 5'RACE generated the TCR cDNA and added a universal primer site and UMIs. MiXCR, applied by TCRdb to the 5' RACE reads, yields one record per CDR3 protein. The data contain a few hundred thousand distinct CDR3 sequences, 6.9% of them seen just once; the ten biggest clones take up over 0.65%. These data are taken from a study of T cells after yellow fever vaccination. Study outcomes and limitations: Reappearing after the booster were most of the clones from primary vaccination (almost 97% CD4, about 88% CD8). CD4 and CD8 compartments shared a small share of clonotypes, likely from convergent recombination.

CDR1 is MDHEN and CDR2 is SYDVKM in the germline V gene. The CDR3 runs to 13 residues. The V call is TRBV28, the J call TRBJ2-5; TRBD2 matches 7 bases. The sample here was CD4+ T cells sorted from PBMCs, taken 15 days after the yellow fever booster vaccination. This receptor was identified in a young man who received the YFV17D yellow fever vaccine. CDR3 protein: CSSSEGRDETQYF. CDR3 nucleotides: TGTTCCAGCAGTGAGGGGAGGGATGAGACCCAGTACTTC.